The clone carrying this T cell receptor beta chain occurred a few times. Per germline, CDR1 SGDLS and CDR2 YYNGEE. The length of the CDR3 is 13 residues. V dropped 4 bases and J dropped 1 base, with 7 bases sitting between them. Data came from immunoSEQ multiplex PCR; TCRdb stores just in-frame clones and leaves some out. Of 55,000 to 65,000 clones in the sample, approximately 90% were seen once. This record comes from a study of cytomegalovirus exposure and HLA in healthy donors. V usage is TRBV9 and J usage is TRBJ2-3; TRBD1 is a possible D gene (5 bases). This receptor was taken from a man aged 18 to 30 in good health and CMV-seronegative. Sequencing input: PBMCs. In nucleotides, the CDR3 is TGTGCCAGCAGCTTCAGGGGCACAGATACGCAGTATTTT. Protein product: CASSFRGTDTQYF.